The 28 T cell receptor beta chains below all came from one sample that was sequenced in a study of beta chain features in type 1 diabetes. Study-level results: Among patients with Type 1 diabetes, TCRB CDR3s were moderately but significantly shorter in every one of the four CD4+ subsets.

Their antigens are not known. Expressed TCRB transcripts were sequenced, since all the RNA that had been isolated was reverse transcribed. The repertoire was sequenced with immunoSEQ multiplex PCR; TCRdb's copy has only in-frame clones and lacks some. The sample has some 290,000 clones, around 25% seen once; the top ten hold more than 0.009%. Sequenced sample: naive CD4+ T cells from blood. These receptors all come from a woman aged 25 to 45 with type 1 diabetes.

This clone was seen a few times. This chain connects TRBV9 to TRBJ2-2; D remains ambiguous. V lost 0 bases and J 3 bases, leaving 9 bases between the germline ends. Germline CDR1 and CDR2: SGDLS and YYNGEE. The CDR3 is 15 residues long. The CDR3 DNA follows: TGTGCCAGCAGCGTAGACCCTATTTACACCGGGGAGCTGTTTTTT. This translates into CASSVDPIYTGELFF. The complete variable domain, with remaining parts taken from reference TRBV9 and TRBJ2-2, reads DSGVTQTPKHLITATGQRVTLRCSPRSGDLSVYWYQQSLDQGLQFLIQYYNGEERAKGNILERFSAQQFPDLHSELNLSSLELGDSALYFCASSVDPIYTGELFFGEGSRLTVL.

In its sample, this clone was seen a few times. J is TRBJ1-2 and V is TRBV25-1, with TRBD1 as a possible D gene (5 bases). The CDR3 covers 13 residues. Per the germline V gene, CDR1 is MGHDK and CDR2 is SYGVNS. The ends were cut back, 8 bases at V and 7 bases at J, with 17 bases in the middle. As DNA, the CDR3 is TGTGCCAGCGTGGCAGGGCTTTACGGTGGCTACACCTTC. Protein product: CASVAGLYGGYTF.

The chain has TRBV28 and TRBJ1-1; 8 bases agree with TRBD1. J gave up 7 bases and V 6 bases, and 10 bases lay outside the gene matches. CDR3 length: 14 amino acids. CDR1 is MDHEN, CDR2 SYDVKM, per germline. The CDR3 bases are TGTGCCAGCAGCCCCCAGGGCAGGGGGCATGAAGCTTTCTTT. This encodes CASSPQGRGHEAFF.

This rearrangement joins TRBV5-4 to TRBJ2-7; D is perhaps TRBD1 (5 bases). The CDR3 sequence is 13 residues long. CDR1 and CDR2 from the germline V gene are SGHNT and YYREEE (reference sequence). V lost 2 bases and J lost 4, with 10 bases in between. Written as DNA, the CDR3 is TGTGCCAGCAGCTTCCAGGGTCTGTACGAGCAGTACTTC. It codes for CASSFQGLYEQYF.

This clone was seen only a few times. This sequence joins TRBV5-8 and TRBJ2-7, with D hard to call. The germline V and J ends were trimmed by 1 base and 3 bases, with 11 bases remaining between them. The CDR3 sequence is 14 residues long. Germline V lookup: CDR1 SGHTS, CDR2 YDEGEE. The CDR3 DNA reads TGTGCCAGCAGCTTGTGGTCTAGGAACTACGAGCAGTACTTC. Protein sequence: CASSLWSRNYEQYF.

This clone appeared a few times. The chain is built from TRBV11-2 and TRBJ2-4; D perhaps matches TRBD1 (5 bases). The CDR3 has 14 residues. V lost 1 base and J 6 bases, leaving 10 bases between the germline ends. Germline V gives CDR1 SGHAT, CDR2 FQNNGV. CDR3 in DNA: TGTGCCAGCAGCTTAGCAGGGTCTAGAAACATTCAGTACTTC. Its protein product is CASSLAGSRNIQYF. The full variable domain, its missing parts supplied by reference TRBV11-2 and TRBJ2-4, is EAGVAQSPRYKIIEKRQSVAFWCNPISGHATLYWYQQILGQGPKLLIQFQNNGVVDDSQLPKDRFSAERLKGVDSTLKIQPAKLEDSAVYLCASSLAGSRNIQYFGAGTRLSVL.

This clone showed up just a few times. V and J are TRBV7-9 and TRBJ2-7; 7 bases line up with TRBD1. CDR3 length equals 16 residues. Germline V gene sequence: CDR1 SEHNR, CDR2 FQNEAQ (reference sequence). Trimming removed 5 bases from V and 1 base from J; junction bases left unmatched: 11. The CDR3 is CASSVNRGELSYEQYF. The CDR3 DNA reads as TGTGCCAGCAGCGTAAACAGGGGAGAGCTATCCTACGAGCAGTACTTC. Drawing the rest from reference TRBV7-9 and TRBJ2-7, the complete variable domain is DTGVSQNPRHKITKRGQNVTFRCDPISEHNRLYWYRQTLGQGPEFLTYFQNEAQLEKSRLLSDRFSAERPKGSFSTLEIQRTEQGDSAMYLCASSVNRGELSYEQYFGPGTRLTVT.

This clone has only a few counts. The chain combines TRBV15 with TRBJ2-7; 9 bases are shared with TRBD1. Germline CDR1 LNHNV, CDR2 YYDKDF (reference sequence). V lost 1 base, J lost 4 bases, and 11 bases stayed unmatched. This CDR3 is built from 17 residues. The CDR3 protein is CATSRGLYGTGFYEQYF. DNA of the CDR3: TGTGCCACCAGCAGAGGCCTATATGGGACAGGGTTTTACGAGCAGTACTTC.

V and J are TRBV7-9 and TRBJ1-1; no clear D. Germline V gene data show CDR1 as SEHNR and CDR2 as FQNEAQ (reference sequence). CDR3 size: 12 residues. V was trimmed by 5 bases and J by 7 bases, leaving 11 bases between them. The CDR3 loop is CASSLDNLEAFF. The DNA of the CDR3 is TGTGCCAGCAGCCTAGACAACCTTGAAGCTTTCTTT.

A few counts support this clone. This chain uses TRBV19 with TRBJ2-5; 9 nucleotides agree with TRBD1. The germline gives CDR1 LNHDA, CDR2 SQIVND (reference sequence). The V gene end was trimmed by 6 bases and the J gene end by 1 base; junction bases not matched to a gene: 3. The CDR3 is made up of 14 amino acids. The chain's CDR3 is CASRSTGGQETQYF. The CDR3 region has the DNA TGTGCCAGTAGATCGACAGGGGGCCAAGAGACCCAGTACTTC.

The sample holds a few counts of this clone. The J gene is TRBJ2-5, the V gene TRBV25-1, with a possible D match to TRBD2 (5 bases). The V end was cut by 3 bases, the J end by 5 bases, with 19 bases between. Per germline, CDR1 MGHDK and CDR2 SYGVNS. CDR3 size: 16 residues. CDR3 coding DNA: TGTGCCAGCAGTGACCTCTCCGGGGTGTGGGAGGAGACCCAGTACTTC. Protein sequence: CASSDLSGVWEETQYF.

This clone was observed a handful of times. The chain couples TRBV28 to TRBJ2-1; TRBD1 is a possible D gene (6 bases). This CDR3 spans 14 amino acids. Deletions cut 6 bases from V and 7 bases from J, with 16 bases between. From germline, CDR1 is MDHEN and CDR2 SYDVKM. In DNA form, the CDR3 reads TGTGCCAGCAGACCAGGGACACCCTTGAATGAGCAGTTCTTC. Translation: CASRPGTPLNEQFF.

This sequence joins TRBV14 and TRBJ2-1, with 11 bases aligning to TRBD2. Germline assignment: CDR1 SGHDN and CDR2 FVKESK. This CDR3 spans 14 amino acids. The V and J ends lost 1 base and 12 bases, in that order; junction bases with no gene match: 5. The CDR3 protein is CASSQGLLAGGQFF. The CDR3, as DNA: TGTGCCAGCAGCCAAGGACTGCTAGCGGGAGGGCAGTTCTTC.

V is TRBV4-2 and J is TRBJ2-1; the match to TRBD2 covers 12 bases. The junction had 11 bases not matched to a gene; V was cut back by 2 bases and J by 9 bases. The germline gives CDR1 LGHNA, CDR2 YNFKEQ. The CDR3 is 17 amino acids. The CDR3 bases are TGTGCCAGCAGCCAAATGACTAGCGGGAGTTGGTCGGGTGAGCAGTTCTTC. Translating it yields CASSQMTSGSWSGEQFF.

V gene TRBV5-6 combines with J gene TRBJ2-1, with 9 bases aligning to TRBD2. J gave up 7 bases and V 4 bases, and 9 bases lay outside the gene matches. CDR1 and CDR2 (germline): SGHDT, YYEEEE. The CDR3 has 15 residues. CDR3 coding DNA: TGTGCCAGCAGCATAGTAGCGGGAGCGTTTAATGAGCAGTTCTTC. Residues: CASSIVAGAFNEQFF. The variable domain in full, with the rest retrieved from reference TRBV5-6 and TRBJ2-1, is DAGVTQSPTHLIKTRGQQVTLRCSPKSGHDTVSWYQQALGQGPQFIFQYYEEEERQRGNFPDRFSGHQFPNYSSELNVNALLLGDSALYLCASSIVAGAFNEQFFGPGTRLTVL.

CDR3 amino acids: CASSFTDRELYGYTF. The CDR3 nucleotides read TGTGCCAGCAGCTTTACCGACAGGGAGCTCTATGGCTACACCTTC. V is TRBV28 and J is TRBJ1-2; 7 bases align to TRBD1. V was clipped by 6 bases and J by 4 bases; unmatched bases: 11. There are 15 residues in the CDR3. Germline V CDR1 and CDR2: MDHEN, SYDVKM.

This chain connects TRBV28 to TRBJ2-7; D is perhaps TRBD2 (5 bases). This CDR3 contains 15 residues. Germline V lookup: CDR1 MDHEN, CDR2 SYDVKM. Trimming removed 3 bases at V and 1 base at J, with 13 bases between. This CDR3 is CASSFEGAPSYEQYF. In DNA, the CDR3 is TGTGCCAGCAGTTTTGAGGGAGCCCCATCCTACGAGCAGTACTTC.

V usage is TRBV13 and J usage is TRBJ2-6, with TRBD1 as a possible D gene (5 bases). V lost 1 base and J 2 bases, leaving 15 bases between the germline ends. Germline CDR1 PRHDT, CDR2 FYEKMQ (reference sequence). CDR3 length equals 18 residues. This chain's CDR3 is CASSLVSGSGPGANVLTF. The DNA of the CDR3 is TGTGCCAGCAGCTTAGTTTCAGGGTCCGGCCCTGGGGCCAACGTCCTGACTTTC. The complete variable domain, with remaining parts taken from reference TRBV13 and TRBJ2-6, reads AAGVIQSPRHLIKEKRETATLKCYPIPRHDTVYWYQQGPGQDPQFLISFYEKMQSDKGSIPDRFSAQQFSDYHSELNMSSLELGDSALYFCASSLVSGSGPGANVLTFGAGSRLTVL.

This clone was counted only a few times. V gene TRBV5-1 combines with J gene TRBJ1-1; 9 positions agree with TRBD1. V gave up 0 bases and J gave up 1 base; unmatched junction bases: 4. The germline V gene encodes CDR1 SGHRS and CDR2 YFSETQ. The CDR3 runs to 16 residues. The DNA for the CDR3 is TGCGCCAGCAGCTTGGTGACAGGGGGATGGAACACTGAAGCTTTCTTT. This codes for CASSLVTGGWNTEAFF. Using reference TRBV5-1 and TRBJ1-1 for the parts outside the CDR3, the full variable domain is KAGVTQTPRYLIKTRGQQVTLSCSPISGHRSVSWYQQTPGQGLQFLFEYFSETQRNKGNFPGRFSGRQFSNSRSEMNVSTLELGDSALYLCASSLVTGGWNTEAFFGQGTRLTVV.

The V and J genes are TRBV5-4 and TRBJ2-2, with D perhaps TRBD1 (6 bases). Germline values: CDR1 SGHNT, CDR2 YYREEE (reference sequence). There are 18 residues in the CDR3. The V gene lost 3 bases and the J gene lost 1 base, with 19 bases spanning the gap. DNA for the CDR3: TGTGCCAGCAGCTCAACCGCTTGGACAGCCGGGAACACCGGGGAGCTGTTTTTT. Translating it yields CASSSTAWTAGNTGELFF.

This clone was seen a handful of times. The V gene is TRBV29-1, the J gene TRBJ2-5; 11 bases are a match to TRBD2. CDR1 is SQVTM and CDR2 is ANQGSEA in the germline V gene. V was pared by 5 bases and J by 9 bases, with 14 bases of the junction left unmatched. This CDR3 region has 15 residues. The CDR3 region is CSVLKTSGALGAQYF. The CDR3, as DNA: TGCAGCGTTCTGAAGACTAGCGGGGCACTAGGGGCCCAGTACTTC.

This rearrangement joins TRBV5-1 to TRBJ2-3, with D perhaps matching TRBD2 (5 bases). CDR3 length: 14 amino acids. V gave up 4 bases and J gave up 1 base, with 10 bases separating them. Germline loops: CDR1 SGHRS, CDR2 YFSETQ. Here the CDR3 reads CASSLRTGTDTQYF. In DNA, the CDR3 is TGCGCCAGCAGCCTAAGGACTGGCACAGATACGCAGTATTTT.

In its sample, this clone was seen a few times. CDR3 sequence reads: CATSREGLGAGELFF. CDR3 coding DNA: TGTGCCACCAGCAGAGAGGGACTTGGGGCCGGGGAGCTGTTTTTT. J is TRBJ2-2 and V is TRBV15, with D perhaps matching TRBD2 (6 bases). The V end was cut by 0 bases, the J end by 6 bases, with 11 bases between. The CDR3 is made up of 15 amino acids. CDR1 and CDR2 (germline): LNHNV, YYDKDF (reference sequence).

This clone has more than one count but fewer than ten. V is TRBV29-1 and J is TRBJ2-7, with D unresolved. The CDR3 runs to 13 residues. The germline gives CDR1 SQVTM, CDR2 ANQGSEA. Trimming pared 7 bases from V and 1 base from J, leaving 14 bases between. The CDR3 reads CSAGRANSYEQYF. DNA of the CDR3: TGCAGCGCCGGTAGAGCTAATTCCTACGAGCAGTACTTC.

This clone has only a few counts. The J gene is TRBJ1-2, the V gene TRBV30; 7 positions match TRBD1. The CDR3 consists of 13 residues. Trimming at V came to 5 bases and at J to 2 bases, leaving 5 bases not matched to a gene. Per the germline V gene, CDR1 is GTSNPN and CDR2 is SVGIG (reference sequence). CDR3 sequence reads: CAWGGQQNYGYTF. The CDR3 bases are TGTGCCTGGGGGGGACAGCAAAACTATGGCTACACCTTC.

The V call is TRBV29-1, the J call TRBJ1-1; 9 nucleotides agree with TRBD1. The CDR3 has 13 amino acids. The V gene's germline CDR1 is SQVTM and CDR2 ANQGSEA. Trimming removed 7 bases from V and 6 bases from J; junction bases left unmatched: 9. This CDR3 reads CSGLGQGTAEAFF. The CDR3 DNA sequence: TGCAGCGGCCTAGGACAGGGGACGGCTGAAGCTTTCTTT.

The chain combines TRBV30 with TRBJ2-1; D gene ambiguous. Trimming took 4 bases from V and 1 from J, leaving 5 bases between them. This CDR3 is 12 amino acids long. Germline CDR1 and CDR2: GTSNPN and SVGIG (reference sequence). CDR3 DNA: TGTGCCTGGACGGTATCCTACAATGAGCAGTTCTTC. Amino acid sequence: CAWTVSYNEQFF.

About this clone itself: The sample contains more than one DNA sequence encoding this CDR3. This chain links TRBV30 with TRBJ2-3; D gene uncertain. Deletions cut 0 bases from V and 1 base from J, with 2 bases between. Germline V lookup: CDR1 GTSNPN, CDR2 SVGIG (reference sequence). The CDR3 consists of 12 residues. The CDR3 DNA reads as TGTGCCTGGAGTGTCGGCACAGATACGCAGTATTTT. Protein product: CAWSVGTDTQYF.